Listed here are 18 T cell receptor beta chains from one sample, sequenced in a study of blood T cell repertoires in COVID-19. TCRdb keeps only in-frame clones here, not all; method: immunoSEQ multiplex PCR. In the table there are more than 200,000 clones, around four fifths of which are singletons. The sequenced sample was peripheral blood. These receptors were collected from a man between 60 and 70 years old with acute or convalescent COVID-19.

The chain is built from TRBV6-5 and TRBJ2-1; 9 bases agree with TRBD1. This CDR3 region has 15 residues. Germline-derived CDR1 and CDR2 are MNHEY and SVGAGI. V dropped 5 bases and J dropped 1; count of bases not matched to a gene: 3. CDR3 loop: CASSTGQGSYNEQFF. The DNA for the CDR3 is TGTGCCAGCAGTACAGGACAGGGGTCCTACAATGAGCAGTTCTTC.

The chain links TRBV2 to TRBJ1-1; TRBD1 might be the D (6 bases). Germline CDR1 reads SNHLY; CDR2 reads FYNNEI. This CDR3 contains 11 residues. Trimming cost V 5 bases and J 8 bases, with 9 bases left between them. This CDR3 is CASSTGTEAFF. For the CDR3, the DNA is TGTGCCAGCAGTACCGGGACAGAAGCTTTCTTT.

In this sample, this clone turned up a few times. The rearrangement links TRBV11-1 to TRBJ2-3, with 12 bases aligning to TRBD2. Germline loops: CDR1 SGHAT, CDR2 FQDESV (reference sequence). This CDR3 comprises 16 residues. V shed 5 bases, J shed 5 bases, and the junction held 8 bases outside the gene matches. The CDR3 bases are TGTGCCAGCAGCCGGACTAGCGGGGTTCAGGGAGATACGCAGTATTTT. Its translation: CASSRTSGVQGDTQYF.

This clone was recorded once. The rearrangement links TRBV23-1 to TRBJ1-5; 8 nucleotides line up with TRBD1. TRBV23-1 is designated an ORF whose function remains uncertain. V was pared by 6 bases and J by 1 base, with 5 bases of the junction left unmatched. The CDR3 loop spans 15 amino acids. The CDR3 DNA reads as TGCGCCAGCAGATCGACAGGGGCCAGCAATCAGCCCCAGCATTTT. Translated, it gives CASRSTGASNQPQHF.

The rearrangement joins TRBV3-1 (or the pseudogene TRBV3-2) to TRBJ2-5, with 12 positions matching TRBD1. The germline gives CDR1 LGHDT, CDR2 YNNKEL (reference sequence). The J segment lost 5 bases and the V segment lost 8 bases, leaving 9 bases of the junction unmatched. The CDR3 totals 15 residues. CDR3 in DNA: TGTGCCAGCTCCTTTCAGGGACAGGGGGCGGAGACCCAGTACTTC. It is translated as CASSFQGQGAETQYF.

V and J are TRBV10-3 and TRBJ1-2; TRBD1 is a possible D gene (5 bases). Looked up from germline, CDR1 is ENHRY and CDR2 is SYGVKD. This CDR3 has 16 amino acids. With 0 bases removed from V and 4 bases from J, the gap between germline ends came to 15 bases. The CDR3 nucleotides read TGTGCCATCAGTGAGTCTTCCAGGGCGCGCGGCTATGGCTACACCTTC. This codes for CAISESSRARGYGYTF.

The chain's CDR3 is CASPHGANREPGEQYF. CDR3 nucleotides: TGCGCCAGCCCTCATGGGGCCAACAGGGAGCCGGGCGAGCAGTACTTC. This chain connects TRBV4-3 to TRBJ2-7; perhaps TRBD1 as D (6 bases). Between the trimmed V and J ends, which lost 8 bases and 6 bases, there was a span of 26 bases. This CDR3 has 16 amino acids. Germline V gene lookup returns CDR1 LGHNA and CDR2 YSLEER.

J is TRBJ2-1 and V is TRBV9; TRBD1 agrees at 10 bases. CDR3 length: 15 amino acids. The germline CDR1 and CDR2 sequences are SGDLS and YYNGEE. The V segment lost 0 bases and the J segment 8 bases; nucleotides outside the gene matches: 5. Here the CDR3 reads CASSVEGQGQYEQFF. Written as DNA, the CDR3 is TGTGCCAGCAGCGTAGAGGGACAGGGGCAGTATGAGCAGTTCTTC.

The V gene is TRBV6-5, the J gene TRBJ2-7; TRBD2 matches 13 bases. This CDR3 has 15 amino acids. Germline V gene data show CDR1 as MNHEY and CDR2 as SVGAGI. The ends lost 6 bases at V and 1 base at J; junction bases unmatched: 3. This CDR3 is CASRALAGGSYEQYF. DNA of the CDR3: TGTGCCAGCAGGGCACTAGCGGGAGGGTCCTACGAGCAGTACTTC.

The gene calls are TRBV19 and TRBJ2-3, with TRBD1 matching over 11 bases. The germline CDR1 and CDR2 sequences are LNHDA and SQIVND (reference sequence). This CDR3 spans 17 amino acids. The V gene end was trimmed by 0 bases and the J gene end by 4 bases; junction bases not matched to a gene: 6. The CDR3 region is CASSIEGRTGGADTQYF. CDR3 DNA: TGTGCCAGTAGTATAGAGGGCCGGACAGGGGGCGCAGATACGCAGTATTTT.

The V gene is TRBV6-6, the J gene TRBJ2-7; perhaps TRBD1 as D (5 bases). The CDR3 has 13 amino acids. Trimming pared 8 bases from V and 0 bases from J, leaving 11 bases between. Germline-derived CDR1 and CDR2 are MNHNY and SVGAGI (reference sequence). The CDR3 reads CASLQGFSYEQYF. The CDR3 coding sequence is TGTGCCAGCCTTCAGGGCTTCTCCTACGAGCAGTACTTC.

This clone was recorded a few times. V and J are TRBV21-1 and TRBJ2-7; TRBD2 is the table's D call and was not checked against the DNA. TRBV21-1 constitutes a pseudogene. The CDR3 runs 13 residues. Here the CDR3 reads CARPPLAGSEQYF. CDR3 in DNA: TGTGCCAGGCCCCCCCTAGCGGGGTCAGAGCAGTACTTC.

The rearrangement joins TRBV10-2 to TRBJ2-2; 14 bases are shared with TRBD2. In germline, CDR1 is WSHSY, CDR2 SAAADI. V dropped 10 bases and J dropped 6; count of bases not matched to a gene: 10. The CDR3 spans 16 residues. The CDR3 coding sequence is TGCGCCACTCCGGGACTAGCGGGAGTCGGGGCCGGGGAGCTGTTTTTT. It encodes CATPGLAGVGAGELFF.

This clone was seen just once. The chain links TRBV9 to TRBJ1-2, with D perhaps TRBD1 (6 bases). The germline CDR1 and CDR2 sequences are SGDLS and YYNGEE. V lost 4 bases and J lost 7, with 17 bases in between. The CDR3 totals 14 residues. Written as DNA, the CDR3 is TGTGCCAGCAGCCCCACAGGGTCACGAGGTGGCTACACCTTC. Translating gives CASSPTGSRGGYTF.

The chain uses TRBV9 and TRBJ2-1, with D possibly being TRBD2 (6 bases). Germline CDR1 reads SGDLS; CDR2 reads YYNGEE. The CDR3 extends over 13 amino acids. V gave up 3 bases and J gave up 8 bases, with 12 bases separating them. The CDR3 bases are TGTGCCAGCAGCGCGGGAGATTTGGATGAGCAGTTCTTC. It encodes CASSAGDLDEQFF.

This clone has just a few counts. The same CDR3 can be traced to other DNA sequences in this sample. This chain links TRBV27 with TRBJ1-1; TRBD1 might be the D (5 bases). Germline V gene sequence: CDR1 MNHEY, CDR2 SMNVEV (reference sequence). Trimming removed 3 bases from V and 1 base from J, with 6 bases in between. This CDR3 spans 13 amino acids. The CDR3 bases are TGTGCCAGCAGTTTCAGGGAGAACACTGAAGCTTTCTTT. As protein: CASSFRENTEAFF.

The chain has TRBV7-6 and TRBJ1-4; D is unclear. Trimming removed 1 base from V and 8 bases from J, with 14 bases in between. This CDR3 comprises 15 residues. Germline V gene lookup returns CDR1 SGHVS and CDR2 FNYEAQ. CDR3 nucleotides: TGTGCCAGCAGCTTAGGCCCAAGTCCAGGCGAAAAACTGTTTTTT. This translates into CASSLGPSPGEKLFF.

This chain links TRBV5-1 with TRBJ2-1, with 10 bases aligning to TRBD2. With V trimmed by 0 bases and J by 8 bases, 8 bases remained unmatched. CDR3 length: 16 residues. Looked up from germline, CDR1 is SGHRS and CDR2 is YFSETQ. The DNA of the CDR3 is TGCGCCAGCAGCTTGGGAGGTACTAGCGGGGTGTATGAGCAGTTCTTC. Amino acid sequence: CASSLGGTSGVYEQFF. The full variable domain, completed using reference TRBV5-1 and TRBJ2-1, is KAGVTQTPRYLIKTRGQQVTLSCSPISGHRSVSWYQQTPGQGLQFLFEYFSETQRNKGNFPGRFSGRQFSNSRSEMNVSTLELGDSALYLCASSLGGTSGVYEQFFGPGTRLTVL.